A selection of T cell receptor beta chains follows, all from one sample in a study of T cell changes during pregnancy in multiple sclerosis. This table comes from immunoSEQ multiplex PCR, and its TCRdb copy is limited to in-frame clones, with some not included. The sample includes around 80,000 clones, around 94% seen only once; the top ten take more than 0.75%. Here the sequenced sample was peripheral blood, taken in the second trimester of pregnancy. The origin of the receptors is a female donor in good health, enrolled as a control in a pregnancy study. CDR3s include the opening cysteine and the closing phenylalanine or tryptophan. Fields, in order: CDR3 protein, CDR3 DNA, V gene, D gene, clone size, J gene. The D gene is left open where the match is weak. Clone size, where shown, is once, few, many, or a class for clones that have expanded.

CDR3aa: CASSVDGSGKLFF
CDR3nt: TGTGCCAGCTCGGTGGACGGGAGTGGAAAACTGTTTTTT
v_gene: TRBV2
d_gene: NA
abundance: NA
j_gene: TRBJ1-4

CDR3aa: CASSGTSGGGSSYNEQFF
CDR3nt: TGTGCCAGTAGTGGGACTAGCGGGGGGGGTAGCTCCTACAATGAGCAGTTCTTC
v_gene: TRBV19
d_gene: TRBD2
abundance: NA
j_gene: TRBJ2-1

CDR3aa: CASSLHVAGGFLYSYEQYF
CDR3nt: TGTGCCAGCAGTTTACATGTCGCAGGGGGCTTCTTATATTCCTACGAGCAGTACTTC
v_gene: TRBV28
d_gene: TRBD1
abundance: NA
j_gene: TRBJ2-7

CDR3aa: CASSSQLATSTDTQYF
CDR3nt: TGTGCCAGCAGTTCTCAACTAGCGACTAGCACAGATACGCAGTATTTT
v_gene: TRBV7-2
d_gene: TRBD2
abundance: NA
j_gene: TRBJ2-3

CDR3aa: CASSMGRSNQPQHF
CDR3nt: TGTGCCAGTAGTATGGGGAGAAGCAATCAGCCCCAGCATTTT
v_gene: TRBV19
d_gene: NA
abundance: NA
j_gene: TRBJ1-5

CDR3aa: CASKSREGETQYF
CDR3nt: TGTGCCAGCAAATCCCGGGAAGGAGAGACCCAGTACTTC
v_gene: TRBV2
d_gene: NA
abundance: NA
j_gene: TRBJ2-5

CDR3aa: CASSSGSPDVFYGYTF
CDR3nt: TGCGCCAGCAGCTCGGGGTCTCCCGACGTTTTCTATGGCTACACCTTC
v_gene: TRBV5-1
d_gene: NA
abundance: NA
j_gene: TRBJ1-2

CDR3aa: CASSGGLAGGPGELFF
CDR3nt: TGTGCCAGCAGCGGGGGACTAGCGGGAGGGCCCGGGGAGCTGTTTTTT
v_gene: TRBV9
d_gene: TRBD2
abundance: NA
j_gene: TRBJ2-2

CDR3aa: CASRLPTASGANVLTF
CDR3nt: TGTGCAAGTCGCCTACCGACAGCCTCTGGGGCCAACGTCCTGACTTTC
v_gene: TRBV12-2
d_gene: NA
abundance: NA
j_gene: TRBJ2-6

CDR3aa: CASSPGRRQYEQYF
CDR3nt: TGTGCCAGCTCACCAGGTCGGCGGCAATACGAGCAGTACTTC
v_gene: TRBV18
d_gene: NA
abundance: NA
j_gene: TRBJ2-7

CDR3aa: CASSFGPGGYGYTF
CDR3nt: TGTGCCAGCAGTTTCGGTCCGGGGGGGTATGGCTACACCTTC
v_gene: TRBV28
d_gene: NA
abundance: NA
j_gene: TRBJ1-2

CDR3aa: CASSLGTTGGGGQPQHF
CDR3nt: TGTGCCAGCAGTTTGGGCACGACCGGGGGTGGGGGTCAGCCCCAGCATTTT
v_gene: TRBV28
d_gene: NA
abundance: NA
j_gene: TRBJ1-5

CDR3aa: CASSYLGTDPQHF
CDR3nt: TGTGCCAGCAGTTACTTAGGGACAGATCCCCAGCATTTT
v_gene: TRBV6-5
d_gene: TRBD1
abundance: NA
j_gene: TRBJ1-5

CDR3aa: CASSLTGTGTGRGQFF
CDR3nt: TGTGCCAGCAGCTTAACTGGGACAGGGACAGGCAGGGGGCAGTTCTTC
v_gene: TRBV7-2
d_gene: TRBD1
abundance: NA
j_gene: TRBJ2-1

CDR3aa: CASSLRSTDPHTQYF
CDR3nt: TGTGCCAGCAGTTTACGGTCGACAGACCCGCATACGCAGTATTTT
v_gene: TRBV28
d_gene: NA
abundance: NA
j_gene: TRBJ2-3

CDR3aa: CASSFLPGSGGGEAFF
CDR3nt: TGTGCCAGCAGCTTCCTCCCGGGTTCGGGGGGCGGTGAAGCTTTCTTT
v_gene: TRBV7-6
d_gene: NA
abundance: NA
j_gene: TRBJ1-1

CDR3aa: CASSPAAGARQETQYF
CDR3nt: TGTGCCAGCAGCCCAGCGGCGGGAGCTAGGCAAGAGACCCAGTACTTC
v_gene: TRBV5-4
d_gene: TRBD2
abundance: once
j_gene: TRBJ2-5

CDR3aa: CASSYSPAPTNEKLFF
CDR3nt: TGTGCCAGCAGTTACTCCCCCGCGCCAACTAATGAAAAACTGTTTTTT
v_gene: TRBV6-5
d_gene: NA
abundance: NA
j_gene: TRBJ1-4

CDR3aa: CASNLGRVGEQFF
CDR3nt: TGTGCCAGTAACCTAGGGAGGGTAGGAGAGCAGTTCTTC
v_gene: TRBV6-1
d_gene: TRBD2
abundance: once
j_gene: TRBJ2-1

CDR3aa: CASSSGGYGYTF
CDR3nt: TGTGCCAGCAGTTCGGGAGGGTACGGCTACACCTTC
v_gene: TRBV28
d_gene: NA
abundance: few
j_gene: TRBJ1-2

CDR3aa: CASSLEVDNHGGYTF
CDR3nt: TGCGCCAGCAGCTTGGAAGTAGACAACCATGGAGGCTACACCTTC
v_gene: TRBV5-1
d_gene: NA
abundance: few
j_gene: TRBJ1-2

CDR3aa: CASSPGGIGEKLFF
CDR3nt: TGTGCCAGCAGCCCAGGGGGAATAGGGGAAAAACTGTTTTTT
v_gene: TRBV7-2
d_gene: TRBD1
abundance: NA
j_gene: TRBJ1-4

CDR3aa: CSAQGFGGYTF
CDR3nt: TGCAGTGCCCAGGGTTTCGGTGGCTACACCTTC
v_gene: TRBV20-1
d_gene: NA
abundance: NA
j_gene: TRBJ1-2

CDR3aa: CASSPGIEGANVLTF
CDR3nt: TGTGCCAGCAGCCCCGGGATCGAAGGGGCCAACGTCCTGACTTTC
v_gene: TRBV7-6
d_gene: NA
abundance: NA
j_gene: TRBJ2-6

CDR3aa: CASSSGQGRQPQHF
CDR3nt: TGTGCCAGCAGCTCTGGACAGGGTCGACAGCCCCAGCATTTT
v_gene: TRBV5-6
d_gene: TRBD1
abundance: NA
j_gene: TRBJ1-5

CDR3aa: CASSEGGAANEAFF
CDR3nt: TGTGCCAGCAGTGAAGGCGGGGCAGCAAATGAAGCTTTCTTT
v_gene: TRBV2
d_gene: NA
abundance: NA
j_gene: TRBJ1-1

CDR3aa: CASSSYRGNYGYTF
CDR3nt: TGTGCCAGCAGTTCCTACAGGGGGAACTATGGCTACACCTTC
v_gene: TRBV28
d_gene: TRBD1
abundance: NA
j_gene: TRBJ1-2

CDR3aa: CASSLKFLGQGNEKLFF
CDR3nt: TGTGCCAGCAGCCTTAAGTTTCTGGGACAGGGGAATGAAAAACTGTTTTTT
v_gene: TRBV7-8
d_gene: TRBD1
abundance: NA
j_gene: TRBJ1-4

CDR3aa: CASSMGGIRETQYF
CDR3nt: TGTGCCAGTAGCATGGGGGGGATCAGAGAGACCCAGTACTTC
v_gene: TRBV19
d_gene: TRBD2
abundance: NA
j_gene: TRBJ2-5

CDR3aa: CASSSQGNEQFF
CDR3nt: TGTGCCAGCAGTTCACAGGGTAATGAGCAGTTCTTC
v_gene: TRBV27
d_gene: NA
abundance: NA
j_gene: TRBJ2-1

CDR3aa: CAIRVLAGYNEQFF
CDR3nt: TGTGCCATCAGAGTACTAGCGGGTTACAATGAGCAGTTCTTC
v_gene: TRBV10-3
d_gene: TRBD2
abundance: NA
j_gene: TRBJ2-1

CDR3aa: CASRIGGPNNEQFF
CDR3nt: TGTGCCAGCAGAATTGGCGGCCCGAACAATGAGCAGTTCTTC
v_gene: TRBV27
d_gene: NA
abundance: NA
j_gene: TRBJ2-1

CDR3aa: CASSQVGDSPLHF
CDR3nt: TGTGCCAGCAGTCAAGTCGGGGATTCACCCCTCCACTTT
v_gene: TRBV7-6
d_gene: NA
abundance: NA
j_gene: TRBJ1-6

CDR3aa: CASSRDRGETQYF
CDR3nt: TGTGCCAGCAGTCGCGACAGGGGGGAGACCCAGTACTTC
v_gene: TRBV28
d_gene: TRBD1
abundance: NA
j_gene: TRBJ2-5

CDR3aa: CASSVRPGQANSYNEQFF
CDR3nt: TGTGCCAGCAGCGTACGCCCGGGACAGGCTAACTCCTACAATGAGCAGTTCTTC
v_gene: TRBV9
d_gene: TRBD1
abundance: NA
j_gene: TRBJ2-1

CDR3aa: CASSEGQGAVDEQFF
CDR3nt: TGCGCCAGCAGCGAGGGACAGGGGGCGGTCGATGAGCAGTTCTTC
v_gene: TRBV5-1
d_gene: TRBD1
abundance: NA
j_gene: TRBJ2-1

CDR3aa: CANSRGGRVNEQFF
CDR3nt: TGTGCCAACAGTAGAGGGGGTCGGGTCAATGAGCAGTTCTTC
v_gene: TRBV28
d_gene: NA
abundance: NA
j_gene: TRBJ2-1